The clone carrying this T cell receptor (beta chain) was observed once. Per the study methods: For nucleated cells, counts were estimated from reference gene primer amplification. Data came from immunoSEQ multiplex PCR; TCRdb stores just in-frame clones and leaves some out. Clone size and V and J calls were adopted from that table, with D and trimming inferred from the DNA. The data hold roughly 190,000 clones, with more than 70% observed a single time. This entry comes from a study of blood T cell repertoires in COVID-19. Study-level background: T cells, B-cell-depleted T cells, or PBMCs supplied cDNA or gDNA.

Per germline, CDR1 MGHDK and CDR2 SYGVNS. The germline V and J ends were trimmed by 3 bases and 9 bases, with 15 bases remaining between them. The CDR3 has 13 residues. The sequence came from a human donor in a cohort sampled during active COVID-19. Sequenced input: peripheral blood. The V gene is TRBV25-1, the J gene TRBJ2-7, with TRBD2 as a possible D gene (6 bases). The CDR3 DNA reads as TGTGCCAGCAGTGAGATCGGGAGAAGAGTGCAGTACTTC. Translating gives CASSEIGRRVQYF.